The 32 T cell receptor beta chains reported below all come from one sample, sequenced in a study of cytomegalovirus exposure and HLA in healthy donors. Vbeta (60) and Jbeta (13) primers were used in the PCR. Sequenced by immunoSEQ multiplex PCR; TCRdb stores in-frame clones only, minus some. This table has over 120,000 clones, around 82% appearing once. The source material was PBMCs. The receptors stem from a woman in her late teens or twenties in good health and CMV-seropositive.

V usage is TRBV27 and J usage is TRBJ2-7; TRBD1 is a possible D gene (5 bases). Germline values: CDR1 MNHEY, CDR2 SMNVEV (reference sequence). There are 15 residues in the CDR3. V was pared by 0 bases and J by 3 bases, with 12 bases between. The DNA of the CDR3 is TGTGCCAGCAGTTTATCTTCACAGGCTCTCTACGAGCAGTACTTC. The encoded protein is CASSLSSQALYEQYF.

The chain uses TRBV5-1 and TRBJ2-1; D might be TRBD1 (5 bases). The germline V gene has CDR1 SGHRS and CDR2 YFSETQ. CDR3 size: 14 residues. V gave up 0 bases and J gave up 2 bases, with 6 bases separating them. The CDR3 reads CASSLGQPYNEQFF. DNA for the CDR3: TGCGCCAGCAGCTTGGGACAGCCCTACAATGAGCAGTTCTTC. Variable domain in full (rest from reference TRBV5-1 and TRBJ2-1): KAGVTQTPRYLIKTRGQQVTLSCSPISGHRSVSWYQQTPGQGLQFLFEYFSETQRNKGNFPGRFSGRQFSNSRSEMNVSTLELGDSALYLCASSLGQPYNEQFFGPGTRLTVL.

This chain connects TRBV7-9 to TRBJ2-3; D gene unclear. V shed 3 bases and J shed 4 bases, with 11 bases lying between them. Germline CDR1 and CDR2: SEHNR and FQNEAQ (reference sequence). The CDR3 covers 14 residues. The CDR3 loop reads CASSFVRVPDTQYF. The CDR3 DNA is TGTGCCAGCAGCTTCGTCCGGGTCCCAGATACGCAGTATTTT.

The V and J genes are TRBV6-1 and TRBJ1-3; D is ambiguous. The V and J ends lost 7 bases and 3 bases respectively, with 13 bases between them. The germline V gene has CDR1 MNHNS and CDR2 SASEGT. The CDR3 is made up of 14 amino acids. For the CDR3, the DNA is TGTGCCAGCACACACCGTACTATTGGAAACACCATATATTTT. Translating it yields CASTHRTIGNTIYF.

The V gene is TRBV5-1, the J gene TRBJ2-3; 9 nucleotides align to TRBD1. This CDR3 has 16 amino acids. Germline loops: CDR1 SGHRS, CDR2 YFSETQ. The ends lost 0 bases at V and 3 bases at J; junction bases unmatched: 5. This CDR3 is CASSLASTGGTDTQYF. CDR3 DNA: TGCGCCAGCAGCTTGGCATCGACAGGGGGGACAGATACGCAGTATTTT.

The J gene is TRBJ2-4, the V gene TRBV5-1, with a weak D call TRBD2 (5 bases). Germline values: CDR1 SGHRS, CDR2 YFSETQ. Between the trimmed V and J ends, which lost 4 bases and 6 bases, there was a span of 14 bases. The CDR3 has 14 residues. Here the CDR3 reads CASSDLGGRNIQYF. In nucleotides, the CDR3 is TGCGCCAGCAGCGACCTTGGTGGGAGAAACATTCAGTACTTC.

CDR3 DNA: TGCGCCAGCAGACCCACGGGGGTCTATGGCACAGATACGCAGTATTTT. It encodes CASRPTGVYGTDTQYF. The V call is TRBV5-1, the J call TRBJ2-3; tentative D call: TRBD2 (6 bases). This CDR3 comprises 16 residues. Trimming took off 5 bases at V and 1 base at J, with 17 bases between the two ends. The germline V gene encodes CDR1 SGHRS and CDR2 YFSETQ.

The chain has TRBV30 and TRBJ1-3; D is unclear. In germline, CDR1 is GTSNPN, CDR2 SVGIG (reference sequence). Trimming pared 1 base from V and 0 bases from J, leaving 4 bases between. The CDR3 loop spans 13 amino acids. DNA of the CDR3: TGTGCCTGGAGTGACAACTCTGGAAACACCATATATTTT. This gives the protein CAWSDNSGNTIYF.

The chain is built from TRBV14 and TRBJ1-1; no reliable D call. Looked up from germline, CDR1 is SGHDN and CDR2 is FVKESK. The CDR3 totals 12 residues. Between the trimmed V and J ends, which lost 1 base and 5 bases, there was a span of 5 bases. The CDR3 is CASSQVTTEAFF. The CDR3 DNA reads TGTGCCAGCAGCCAAGTAACTACTGAAGCTTTCTTT.

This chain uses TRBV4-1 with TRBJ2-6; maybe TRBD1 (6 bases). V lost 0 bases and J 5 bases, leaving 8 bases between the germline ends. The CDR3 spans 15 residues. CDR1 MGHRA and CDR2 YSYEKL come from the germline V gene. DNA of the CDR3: TGCGCCAGCAGCCAAGAGGGGGACAGGGCCAACGTCCTGACTTTC. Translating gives CASSQEGDRANVLTF.

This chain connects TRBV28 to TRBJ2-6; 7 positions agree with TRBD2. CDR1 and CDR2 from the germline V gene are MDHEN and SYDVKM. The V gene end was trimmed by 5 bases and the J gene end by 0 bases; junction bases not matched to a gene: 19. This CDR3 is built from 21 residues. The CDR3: CASSPMWREGLTFSGANVLTF. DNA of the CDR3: TGTGCCAGCAGTCCCATGTGGAGGGAGGGGCTAACGTTCTCTGGGGCCAACGTCCTGACTTTC.

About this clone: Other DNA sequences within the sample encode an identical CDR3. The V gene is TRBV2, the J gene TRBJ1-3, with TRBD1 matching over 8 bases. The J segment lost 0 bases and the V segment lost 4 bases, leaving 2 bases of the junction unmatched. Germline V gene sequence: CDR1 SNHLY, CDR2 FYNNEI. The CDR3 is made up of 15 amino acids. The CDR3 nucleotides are TGTGCCAGCAGTGCAACAGGGGGCTCTGGAAACACCATATATTTT. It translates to CASSATGGSGNTIYF.

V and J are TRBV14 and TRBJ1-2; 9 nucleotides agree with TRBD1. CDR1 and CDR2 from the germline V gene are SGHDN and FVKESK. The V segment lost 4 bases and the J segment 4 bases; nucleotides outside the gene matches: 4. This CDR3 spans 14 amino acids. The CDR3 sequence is CASSRDREVYGYTF. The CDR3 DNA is TGTGCCAGCAGCCGGGACAGGGAGGTCTATGGCTACACCTTC.

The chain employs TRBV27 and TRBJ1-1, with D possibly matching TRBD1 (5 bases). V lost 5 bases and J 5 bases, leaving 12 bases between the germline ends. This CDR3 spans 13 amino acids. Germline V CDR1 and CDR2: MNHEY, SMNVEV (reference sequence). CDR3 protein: CASSLRVWTEAFF. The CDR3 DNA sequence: TGTGCCAGCAGTCTCAGGGTATGGACTGAAGCTTTCTTT.

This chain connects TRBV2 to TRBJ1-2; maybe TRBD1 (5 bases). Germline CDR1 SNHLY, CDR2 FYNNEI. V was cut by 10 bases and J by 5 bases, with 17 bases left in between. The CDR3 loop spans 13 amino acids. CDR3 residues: CATKETVLYGYTF. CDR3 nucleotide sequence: TGTGCCACCAAAGAGACAGTTCTTTATGGCTACACCTTC.

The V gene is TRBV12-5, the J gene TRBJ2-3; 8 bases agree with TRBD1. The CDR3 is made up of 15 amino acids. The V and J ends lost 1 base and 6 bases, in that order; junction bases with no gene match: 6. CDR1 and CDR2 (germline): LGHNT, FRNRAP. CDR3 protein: CASGLGLRQGDTQYF. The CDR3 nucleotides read TGTGCTAGTGGTTTGGGCCTACGACAGGGGGATACGCAGTATTTT.

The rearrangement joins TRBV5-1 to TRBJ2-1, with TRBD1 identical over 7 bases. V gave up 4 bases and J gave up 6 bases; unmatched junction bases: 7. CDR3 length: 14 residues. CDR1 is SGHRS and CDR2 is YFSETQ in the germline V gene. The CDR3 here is CASSPDREGNEQFF. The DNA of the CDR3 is TGCGCCAGCAGCCCCGACAGGGAAGGCAATGAGCAGTTCTTC.

The CDR3 region has the DNA TGCGCCAGCAGCTATGGACAGCAAGAGACCCAGTACTTC. It is translated as CASSYGQQETQYF. This chain links TRBV5-1 with TRBJ2-5, with D perhaps matching TRBD1 (6 bases). CDR3 length equals 13 residues. Germline V gene data show CDR1 as SGHRS and CDR2 as YFSETQ. Trimming cost V 3 bases and J 2 bases, with 8 bases left between them.

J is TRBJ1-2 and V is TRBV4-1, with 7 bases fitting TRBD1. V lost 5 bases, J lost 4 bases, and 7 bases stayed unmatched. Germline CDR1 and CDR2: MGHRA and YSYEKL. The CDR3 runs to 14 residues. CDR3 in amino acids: CASSSPGQLYGYTF. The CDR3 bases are TGCGCCAGCAGCTCGCCGGGACAGCTCTATGGCTACACCTTC.

This CDR3 reads CAISVRTGVGQPQHF. The DNA for the CDR3 is TGTGCCATCAGTGTAAGGACAGGGGTAGGTCAGCCCCAGCATTTT. This sequence joins TRBV10-3 and TRBJ1-5; 9 nucleotides align to TRBD1. Germline CDR1 ENHRY, CDR2 SYGVKD. The V segment lost 4 bases and the J segment 6 bases; nucleotides outside the gene matches: 7. This CDR3 contains 15 residues.

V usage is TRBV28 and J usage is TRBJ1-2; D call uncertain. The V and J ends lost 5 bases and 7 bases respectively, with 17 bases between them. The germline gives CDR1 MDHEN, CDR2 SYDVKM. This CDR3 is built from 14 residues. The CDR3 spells CASSPLSPRPGYTF. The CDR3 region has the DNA TGTGCCAGCAGTCCCCTCTCCCCCAGGCCTGGCTACACCTTC.

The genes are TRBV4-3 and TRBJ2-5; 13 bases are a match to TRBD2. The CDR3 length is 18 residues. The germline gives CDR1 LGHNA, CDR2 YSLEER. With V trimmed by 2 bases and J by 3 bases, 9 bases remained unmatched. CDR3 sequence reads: CASSQTSGGAVLEETQYF. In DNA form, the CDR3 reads TGCGCCAGCAGCCAAACTAGCGGGGGGGCGGTTTTGGAAGAGACCCAGTACTTC.

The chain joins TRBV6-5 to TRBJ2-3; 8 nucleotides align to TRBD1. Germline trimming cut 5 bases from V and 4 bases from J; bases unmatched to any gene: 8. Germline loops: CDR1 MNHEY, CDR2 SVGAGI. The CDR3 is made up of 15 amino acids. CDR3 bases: TGTGCCAGCAGTGGGAAGGACAGGGTTCCAGATACGCAGTATTTT. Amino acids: CASSGKDRVPDTQYF.

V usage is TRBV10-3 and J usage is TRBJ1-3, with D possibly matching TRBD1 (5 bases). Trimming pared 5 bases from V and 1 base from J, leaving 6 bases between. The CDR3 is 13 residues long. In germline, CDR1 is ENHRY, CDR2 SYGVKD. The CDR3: CAISQGSGNTIYF. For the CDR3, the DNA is TGTGCCATCAGTCAGGGTTCTGGAAACACCATATATTTT.

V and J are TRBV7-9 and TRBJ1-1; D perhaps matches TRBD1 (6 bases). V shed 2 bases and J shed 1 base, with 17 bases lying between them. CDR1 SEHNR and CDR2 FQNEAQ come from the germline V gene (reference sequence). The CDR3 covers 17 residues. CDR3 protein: CASSLPRGGGGNTEAFF. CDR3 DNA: TGTGCCAGCAGCTTACCCCGGGGAGGGGGGGGGAACACTGAAGCTTTCTTT. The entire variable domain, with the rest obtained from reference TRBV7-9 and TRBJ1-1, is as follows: DTGVSQNPRHKITKRGQNVTFRCDPISEHNRLYWYRQTLGQGPEFLTYFQNEAQLEKSRLLSDRFSAERPKGSFSTLEIQRTEQGDSAMYLCASSLPRGGGGNTEAFFGQGTRLTVV.

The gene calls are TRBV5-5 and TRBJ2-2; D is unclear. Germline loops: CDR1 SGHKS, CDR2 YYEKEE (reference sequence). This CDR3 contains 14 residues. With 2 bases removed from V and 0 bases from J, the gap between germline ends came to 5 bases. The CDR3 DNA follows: TGTGCCAGCAGCTTAGGAGCGAACACCGGGGAGCTGTTTTTT. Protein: CASSLGANTGELFF.

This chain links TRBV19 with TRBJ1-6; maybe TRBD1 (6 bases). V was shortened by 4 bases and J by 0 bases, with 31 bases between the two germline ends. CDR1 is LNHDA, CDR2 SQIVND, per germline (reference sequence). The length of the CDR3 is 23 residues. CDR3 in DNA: TGTGCCAGTAGTAAACCCCATTACGACAAGGGACAAACCGTGAGCTCCTATAATTCACCCCTCCACTTT. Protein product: CASSKPHYDKGQTVSSYNSPLHF.

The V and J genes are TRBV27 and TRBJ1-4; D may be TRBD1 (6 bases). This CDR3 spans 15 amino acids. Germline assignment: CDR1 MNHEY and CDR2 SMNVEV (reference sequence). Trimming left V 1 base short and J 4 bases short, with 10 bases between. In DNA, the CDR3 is TGTGCCAGCAGTTTATTGGGGGCCCTTAATGAAAAACTGTTTTTT. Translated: CASSLLGALNEKLFF.

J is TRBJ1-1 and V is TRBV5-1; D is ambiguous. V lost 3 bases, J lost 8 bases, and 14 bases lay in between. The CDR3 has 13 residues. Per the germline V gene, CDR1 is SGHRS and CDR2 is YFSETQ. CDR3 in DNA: TGCGCCAGCAGCTCGACTGACCGCTCAGAAGCTTTCTTT. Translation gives CASSSTDRSEAFF.

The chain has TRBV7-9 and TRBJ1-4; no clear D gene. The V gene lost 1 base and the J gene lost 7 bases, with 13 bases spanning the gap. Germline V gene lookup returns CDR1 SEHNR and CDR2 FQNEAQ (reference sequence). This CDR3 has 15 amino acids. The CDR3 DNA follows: TGTGCCAGCAGCTTAGAACCAGGCACAACTGAAAAACTGTTTTTT. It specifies CASSLEPGTTEKLFF.

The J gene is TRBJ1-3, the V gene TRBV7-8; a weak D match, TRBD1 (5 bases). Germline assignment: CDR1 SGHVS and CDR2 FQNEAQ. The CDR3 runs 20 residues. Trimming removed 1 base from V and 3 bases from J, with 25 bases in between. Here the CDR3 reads CASSLGATGRWDWIGNTIYF. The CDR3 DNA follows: TGTGCCAGCAGCTTAGGGGCTACCGGAAGGTGGGACTGGATTGGAAACACCATATATTTT. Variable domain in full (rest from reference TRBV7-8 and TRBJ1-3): GAGVSQSPRYKVAKRGQDVALRCDPISGHVSLFWYQQALGQGPEFLTYFQNEAQLDKSGLPSDRFFAERPEGSVSTLKIQRTQQEDSAVYLCASSLGATGRWDWIGNTIYFGEGSWLTVV.

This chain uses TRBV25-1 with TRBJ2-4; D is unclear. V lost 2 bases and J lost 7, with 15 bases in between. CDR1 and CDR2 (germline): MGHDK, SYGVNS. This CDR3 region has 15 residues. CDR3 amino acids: CASSEGTEMRNIQYF. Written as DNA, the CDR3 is TGTGCCAGCAGTGAAGGCACGGAAATGAGGAACATTCAGTACTTC.